The rows below give T cell receptor beta chains drawn from one sample of a study of regulatory T cells in long-lasting Graves disease. TCRdb re-called the multiplex PCR reads through MiXCR, storing one row per CDR3 protein. This sample has some 370,000 distinct CDR3 sequences, with roughly 24% found just once. The source was peripheral blood mononuclear cells (PBMCs), collected when the disease was refractory, from a patient treated with antithyroid drugs. The receptor source for this set is a woman aged 40 to 55 with Graves disease. CDR3s include the opening cysteine and the closing phenylalanine or tryptophan. The D gene is left open where the match is weak. The listing skips clone size in some rows; elsewhere it reads once, few, many or a size class.

clone size	J gene	D gene	V gene	CDR3 DNA	CDR3 protein
few	TRBJ2-5	-	TRBV20-1	TGCAGTGCTAGTTGGGCTACCTTACAAGAGACCCAGTACTTC	CSASWATLQETQYF
many	TRBJ1-1	TRBD1	TRBV12-3/TRBV12-4	TGTGCCAGCAGTTTAGAGGTTACATCAGGGGGTTTCTTT	CASSLEVTSGGFF
many	TRBJ1-2	-	TRBV28	TGTGCCAGCAGTCCAGGACAGTTAGCTAACTATGGCTACACCTTC	CASSPGQLANYGYTF
many	TRBJ2-5	-	TRBV25-1	TGTGCCAGCAGTGAACCTCACCTTGGGGAGACCCAGTACTTC	CASSEPHLGETQYF
many	TRBJ2-2	TRBD2	TRBV6-5	TGTGCCAGCAGTTACTCCAAGGCGGGGGAGAACACCGGGGAGCTGTTTTTT	CASSYSKAGENTGELFF
many	TRBJ2-3	-	TRBV12-3/TRBV12-4	TGTGCCAGCAGCCATTCCAGCTGGGATACGCAGTATTTT	CASSHSSWDTQYF
many	TRBJ2-7	TRBD2	TRBV28	TGTGCCAGCAGTCGAGCGGGAGTAAAGCCCTACGAGCAGTACTTC	CASSRAGVKPYEQYF
many	TRBJ2-5	-	TRBV28	TGTGCCACCCGAAACAGGGTTGTTCGAGAGACCCAGTACTTC	CATRNRVVRETQYF
many	TRBJ1-1	-	TRBV2	TGTGCCAGCAGAGGCCCGAACACTGAAGCTTTCTTT	CASRGPNTEAFF
many	TRBJ2-5	TRBD2	TRBV28	TGTGCCAGCAGTGTAGCGGGAGGTGCCGGGTCCCAGTACTTC	CASSVAGGAGSQYF
many	TRBJ1-2	-	TRBV20-1	TGCAGTGCTAGGGGGACGGAATTTGACTATGGCTACACCTTC	CSARGTEFDYGYTF
many	TRBJ2-7	TRBD2	TRBV19	TGTGCCAGTAGTCCGGGACTAGCGGGAGTAGAGCAGTACTTC	CASSPGLAGVEQYF
-	TRBJ1-5	-	TRBV29-1	TGCAGCGTCTTAATTGGGGACGGTCAGCCCCAGCATTTT	CSVLIGDGQPQHF
few	TRBJ2-7	-	TRBV13	TGTGCCAGCAGCTTGGGGGTGGGTCTTGGCTACGAGCAGTACTTC	CASSLGVGLGYEQYF
few	TRBJ1-6	-	TRBV9	TGTGCCAGCACTCCCTCGGGGGTTAGTTCACCCCTCCACTTT	CASTPSGVSSPLHF
-	TRBJ2-5	TRBD1	TRBV7-8	TGTGCCAGCAGCTCTGGACAGGGGCTCTATCAAGAGACCCAGTACTTC	CASSSGQGLYQETQYF
few	TRBJ1-1	-	TRBV19	TGTGCCAGTACACCCCCCCGAGACAAGAACACTGAAGCTTTCTTT	CASTPPRDKNTEAFF
-	TRBJ2-1	-	TRBV12-3/TRBV12-4	TGTGCCAGCAGGCATATACTAGAATTTCATGAGCAGTTCTTC	CASRHILEFHEQFF
-	TRBJ1-3	-	TRBV4-1	TGCGCCAGCAGCCAGCTTTTAGCGCCTGGAAACACCATATATTTT	CASSQLLAPGNTIYF
-	TRBJ2-2	-	TRBV15	TGTGCCACCAGCAGAGATTTTACTTCCGGGAAGCTGTTTTTT	CATSRDFTSGKLFF
-	TRBJ2-2	TRBD2	TRBV19	TGTGCCACCACTCTCGGGGCTAGCGGGAGGAGCACCGGGGAGCTGTTTTTT	CATTLGASGRSTGELFF
many	TRBJ1-5	-	TRBV7-2	TGTGCCAGCAGCCCAGAACCAATGGCCACTCAGCCCCAGCATTTT	CASSPEPMATQPQHF
-	TRBJ2-5	-	TRBV10-3	TGTGCCATCAGTGAGTCGAATGTGGAGACCCAGTACTTC	CAISESNVETQYF
-	TRBJ1-1	-	TRBV4-1	TGCGCCAGCAGCCAAGATTCGGCGGGGGATCGGGCTGAAGCTTTCTTT	CASSQDSAGDRAEAFF
few	TRBJ2-2	-	TRBV20-1	TGCAGTGTTACTAGCCCTCCTAACACCGGGGAGCTGTTTTTT	CSVTSPPNTGELFF
few	TRBJ2-2	-	TRBV28	TGTGCCAGCAAGTATTCCACACCGACCGGGGAGCTGTTTTTT	CASKYSTPTGELFF
many	TRBJ2-6	-	TRBV6-1	TGTGCCACTGGACAAGGATCTTACTCTGGGGCCAACGTCCTGACTTTC	CATGQGSYSGANVLTF
-	TRBJ2-7	-	TRBV7-9	TGTGCCAGCAGCTTGATCAACGAACGCTACGAGCAGTACTTC	CASSLINERYEQYF
many	TRBJ2-7	TRBD2	TRBV11-1	TGTGCCAGCAGCTTGGGACTAGCGGGGTTCCCCACCTACGAGCAGTACTTC	CASSLGLAGFPTYEQYF
many	TRBJ2-7	-	TRBV6-2/TRBV6-3	TGTGCCAGCAGTTGGGGGTTCTCCTACGAGCAGTACTTC	CASSWGFSYEQYF
many	TRBJ1-2	-	TRBV12-3/TRBV12-4	TGTGCCAGCAGCCAGGGTGGCGGCTACACCTTC	CASSQGGGYTF
few	TRBJ1-6	-	TRBV10-3	TGTGCCATCAGGGGGCGCGAGGATTCACCCCTCCACTTT	CAIRGREDSPLHF
-	TRBJ2-6	-	TRBV7-3	TGTGCCAGCAGCCCGACCCGCCTGAGTAAAATACACTCTGGGGCCAACGTCCTGACTTTC	CASSPTRLSKIHSGANVLTF
-	TRBJ1-2	TRBD1	TRBV2	TGTGCCAGCAGCCGCATCTCAGACAGGGGGCAATTAAGAGGTGGCTACACCTTC	CASSRISDRGQLRGGYTF
-	TRBJ2-3	TRBD2	TRBV28	TGTGCCAGCAGTCCCCCCGCTAGCGGGGACGTAAATACGCAGTATTTT	CASSPPASGDVNTQYF
many	TRBJ2-5	-	TRBV20-1	TGCAGTGCTCCCCTAGCTGGCGAGACCCAGTACTTC	CSAPLAGETQYF
many	TRBJ2-7	TRBD2	TRBV28	TGTGCCAGCACCCCGAACCATAGCGGGAGGAAACCAACTTACGAGCAGTACTTC	CASTPNHSGRKPTYEQYF